This T cell receptor (beta chain) was sequenced in a study of cytomegalovirus exposure and HLA in healthy donors. The junction had 7 bases not matched to a gene; V was cut back by 0 bases and J by 3 bases. Looked up from germline, CDR1 is SGHRS and CDR2 is YFSETQ. The CDR3 extends over 16 amino acids. Regarding the study as a whole: Segments of the TCR beta V type were, in most cases, productive about 90% or about 30% of the time in an earlier analysis. According to a later analysis, most TCR beta chains associated with CMV appeared HLA-restricted. Using the classifier, cytomegalovirus status was reportedly diagnosed with high specificity and sensitivity.

PCR was performed using 60 Vbeta and 13 Jbeta primers. Only in-frame clones appear in the TCRdb table, and some are missing; sequencing was by immunoSEQ multiplex PCR. This table holds around 210,000 clones, around four fifths found once. As concerns this clone: As yet, its antigen is unknown.

Sequenced sample: PBMCs. This sequence originates from a boy aged 10-17 years in good health and CMV-seronegative. The chain recombines TRBV5-1 with TRBJ2-7; TRBD2 aligns across 9 bases. The chain's CDR3 is CASSLGLAEYSYEQYF. In DNA form, the CDR3 reads TGCGCCAGCAGCTTGGGACTAGCGGAGTACAGCTACGAGCAGTACTTC.